This T cell receptor (beta chain) appears in the sequencing data of a study of shared clonotypes between healthy human individuals. CD8 cells classed as naive were CD45RO-negative and positively selected for CCR7, excluding terminally differentiated effector memory CD45RA+ cells. Germline CDR1 is LNHDA and CDR2 is SQIVND (reference sequence). CDR3 length equals 15 residues. Trimming removed 5 bases at V and 5 bases at J, with 15 bases between. The repertoire was sequenced with immunoSEQ multiplex PCR; TCRdb's copy has only in-frame clones and lacks some. The sample yields roughly 2 million clones, about 95% seen once.

This chain connects TRBV19 to TRBJ1-4; a possible D gene is TRBD1 (6 bases). The TCR originated in a man aged 18 to 30 in good health. The material sequenced was naive CD8+ T cells sorted from blood. CDR3 protein: CASSDWQGRNEKLFF. For the CDR3, the DNA is TGTGCCAGTAGTGACTGGCAGGGGAGAAATGAAAAACTGTTTTTT.